One sample yielded the 20 T cell receptor beta chains listed below, sequenced in a study of a mutant IDH1 vaccine in newly diagnosed glioma. Their antigens remain unidentified. Data came from immunoSEQ multiplex PCR; TCRdb stores just in-frame clones and leaves some out. The sample holds tens of thousands of clones; around 82% are singletons and the top ten take roughly 3.3%. Time point here: week 5, during vaccination. In every dose of vaccine, 300 ug of mutant IDH1 20-mer peptide was given alongside topical imiquimod. The source was PBMCs, collected from a glioma patient whose treatment included an IDH1 peptide vaccine. The receptor source for this set is a woman aged 18-29 years with glioma. Some clones in this sample may be carry-over from other donors' samples.

The V and J genes are TRBV11-2 and TRBJ2-7; D gene unclear. The CDR3 runs to 12 residues. V lost 4 bases and J 3 bases, leaving 7 bases between the germline ends. In germline, CDR1 is SGHAT, CDR2 FQNNGV. CDR3 loop: CASSSLNYEQYF. CDR3 DNA sequence: TGTGCCAGCAGCTCCCTCAACTACGAGCAGTACTTC.

V and J are TRBV7-2 and TRBJ1-3; 7 bases fit TRBD1. Germline V lookup: CDR1 SGHTA, CDR2 FQGNSA. Trimming took 1 base from V and 4 from J; bases not matched to a gene: 4. This CDR3 region has 15 residues. The CDR3 bases are TGTGCCAGCAGCTTAGGGGGGACAGAAGGAAACACCATATATTTT. It specifies CASSLGGTEGNTIYF.

This clone occurred a few times. The chain combines TRBV14 with TRBJ2-7; D gene unclear. The CDR3 sequence is 11 residues long. The germline CDR1 and CDR2 sequences are SGHDN and FVKESK. Trimming took off 3 bases at V and 2 bases at J, with 2 bases between the two ends. The CDR3 DNA is TGTGCCAGCAGCCACACCTACGAGCAGTACTTC. It specifies CASSHTYEQYF.

The rearrangement uses TRBV7-9 and TRBJ2-7; no clear D gene. Trimming took off 2 bases at V and 4 bases at J, with 12 bases between the two ends. CDR1 SEHNR and CDR2 FQNEAQ come from the germline V gene (reference sequence). This CDR3 spans 14 amino acids. The CDR3: CASSLPGRPYEQYF. The CDR3 DNA is TGTGCCAGCAGCTTACCCGGGCGACCGTACGAGCAGTACTTC.

The chain carries TRBV5-1 and TRBJ2-2; D perhaps matches TRBD1 (6 bases). Germline-derived CDR1 and CDR2 are SGHRS and YFSETQ. The CDR3 has 14 residues. Between the trimmed V and J ends, which lost 6 bases and 5 bases, there was a span of 14 bases. This chain's CDR3 is CASTGEGSTGELFF. The DNA of the CDR3 is TGCGCCAGCACAGGGGAAGGATCTACCGGGGAGCTGTTTTTT. Variable domain in full (rest from reference TRBV5-1 and TRBJ2-2): KAGVTQTPRYLIKTRGQQVTLSCSPISGHRSVSWYQQTPGQGLQFLFEYFSETQRNKGNFPGRFSGRQFSNSRSEMNVSTLELGDSALYLCASTGEGSTGELFFGEGSRLTVL.

The chain couples TRBV6-1 to TRBJ2-7, with D possibly called TRBD1 or TRBD2 (5 bases each). Germline V gene sequence: CDR1 MNHNS, CDR2 SASEGT. V lost 5 bases and J lost 11, with 13 bases in between. The CDR3 covers 11 residues. CDR3: CASSLGTGKYF. DNA for the CDR3: TGTGCCAGCAGTCTAGGGACGGGGAAGTACTTC.

The chain couples TRBV19 to TRBJ2-6; D is uncertain. The CDR3 sequence is 16 residues long. The V and J ends lost 5 bases and 1 base respectively, with 12 bases between them. Looked up from germline, CDR1 is LNHDA and CDR2 is SQIVND (reference sequence). Written as DNA, the CDR3 is TGTGCCAGTAGTCAAGGCCGGGTTTCTGGGGCCAACGTCCTGACTTTC. This codes for CASSQGRVSGANVLTF.

CDR3 nucleotides: TGTGCCAGCAGCTCGACAGGGACGGGTTCACCCCTCCACTTT. Its translation is CASSSTGTGSPLHF. The chain employs TRBV7-2 and TRBJ1-6; 7 bases align to TRBD1. The germline gives CDR1 SGHTA, CDR2 FQGNSA. This CDR3 comprises 14 residues. V trimming: 4 bases; J trimming: 9 bases; junction bases outside the gene matches: 6.

The rearrangement links TRBV11-3 to TRBJ2-7; no reliable D call. Germline lookup yields CDR1 SGHNT and CDR2 YENEEA. V shed 4 bases and J shed 0 bases, with 16 bases lying between them. The CDR3 loop spans 16 amino acids. This CDR3 is CASSSARRRSSYEQYF. The CDR3 DNA follows: TGTGCCAGCAGCTCCGCCAGAAGGCGTAGCTCCTACGAGCAGTACTTC.

CDR3 protein: CASSLGGHTGELFF. The CDR3 bases are TGTGCCAGCAGCTTGGGGGGGCACACCGGGGAGCTGTTTTTT. The rearrangement joins TRBV7-2 to TRBJ2-2; D is perhaps TRBD2 (7 bases). Germline V CDR1 and CDR2: SGHTA, FQGNSA. CDR3 length: 14 amino acids. Trimming cost V 3 bases and J 3 bases, with 8 bases left between them.

The chain links TRBV11-2 to TRBJ1-5; possibly TRBD1 for D (6 bases). Germline V gene sequence: CDR1 SGHAT, CDR2 FQNNGV. This CDR3 is built from 17 residues. V lost 1 base and J lost 2, with 15 bases in between. The chain's CDR3 is CASSLVRGARGNQPQHF. CDR3 nucleotides: TGTGCCAGCAGCTTAGTACGGGGGGCAAGAGGCAATCAGCCCCAGCATTTT.

The chain carries TRBV11-2 and TRBJ2-7; 8 bases align to TRBD2. This CDR3 has 15 residues. V lost 5 bases to trimming and J lost 0 bases; unmatched junction nucleotides: 6. CDR1 SGHAT and CDR2 FQNNGV come from the germline V gene. CDR3 in DNA: TGTGCCAGCAGCCCCCTCAGCGGGGGCTCCTACGAGCAGTACTTC. Its protein is CASSPLSGGSYEQYF.

The chain couples TRBV9 to TRBJ1-2; 9 bases are a match to TRBD1. Germline V lookup: CDR1 SGDLS, CDR2 YYNGEE. Trimming took 6 bases from V and 4 from J; bases not matched to a gene: 7. The CDR3 covers 14 residues. The CDR3 loop is CASTPDRGGYGYTF. The CDR3 coding sequence is TGTGCCAGCACCCCGGACAGGGGAGGCTATGGCTACACCTTC.

Details on this clone: One end of the junction does not line up with germline, which may come from a read error. V usage is TRBV5-1 and J usage is TRBJ2-5; TRBD2 matches 7 bases. Germline V gene data show CDR1 as SGHRS and CDR2 as YFSETQ. This CDR3 region has 16 residues. The CDR3, as DNA: TGCGCCAGCAGTTTGGGCGGGAGTAGGTCCCAAGAGACCCAGTACTTC. It specifies CASSLGGSRSQETQYF.

J is TRBJ2-5 and V is TRBV5-1, with D maybe TRBD1 (8 bases). The CDR3 sequence is 15 residues long. Trimming removed 4 bases at V and 4 bases at J, with 17 bases between. Germline V gene lookup returns CDR1 SGHRS and CDR2 YFSETQ. For the CDR3, the DNA is TGCGCCAGCAGCCCGGATACAGGGGGGGGAGAGACCCAGTACTTC. The encoded protein is CASSPDTGGGETQYF. Supplemented by reference TRBV5-1 and TRBJ2-5, the full variable domain reads KAGVTQTPRYLIKTRGQQVTLSCSPISGHRSVSWYQQTPGQGLQFLFEYFSETQRNKGNFPGRFSGRQFSNSRSEMNVSTLELGDSALYLCASSPDTGGGETQYFGPGTRLLVL.

This clone appeared once. CDR3 in DNA: TGTGCCAGCAGCCCTGGGGGGGGATCCTACGAGCAGTACTTC. This codes for CASSPGGGSYEQYF. The rearrangement uses TRBV5-6 and TRBJ2-7; 7 bases fit TRBD2. Unmatched junction bases numbered 5, after V lost 4 bases and J lost 1 base. The germline gives CDR1 SGHDT, CDR2 YYEEEE. The CDR3 contains 14 residues.

The sample holds one count of this clone. V usage is TRBV10-3 and J usage is TRBJ2-2; 11 bases align to TRBD2. Per the germline V gene, CDR1 is ENHRY and CDR2 is SYGVKD. J was trimmed by 6 bases and V by 0 bases; bases with no gene match: 0. The CDR3 sequence is 15 residues long. Here the CDR3 DNA reads TGTGCCATCAGTGAGTCGACTAGCGGGGCCGGGGAGCTGTTTTTT. Translation gives CAISESTSGAGELFF.

The rearrangement links TRBV19 to TRBJ1-3; 10 nucleotides agree with TRBD1. The CDR3 loop spans 17 amino acids. Germline V CDR1 and CDR2: LNHDA, SQIVND (reference sequence). V shed 4 bases and J 4 bases; nucleotides not matched to a gene: 10. The CDR3 sequence is CASSSTGTGVSGNTIYF. The CDR3 DNA sequence: TGTGCCAGTAGTAGTACCGGGACAGGGGTGTCGGGAAACACCATATATTTT.

This clone was seen a handful of times. The chain employs TRBV9 and TRBJ2-7, with TRBD2 matching over 11 bases. The ends lost 7 bases at V and 4 bases at J; junction bases unmatched: 7. The CDR3 has 14 residues. Germline values: CDR1 SGDLS, CDR2 YYNGEE. DNA for the CDR3: TGTGCCAGCGGTAGCGGGAGGGCATCTTACGAGCAGTACTTC. Its translation is CASGSGRASYEQYF.

This clone appeared a single time. V is TRBV7-2 and J is TRBJ2-7; D uncertain. V was trimmed by 5 bases and J by 2 bases, leaving 10 bases between them. Germline values: CDR1 SGHTA, CDR2 FQGNSA. This CDR3 is built from 13 residues. CDR3 DNA sequence: TGTGCCAGCAGCCTGTCGCAGACCTACGAGCAGTACTTC. Translated: CASSLSQTYEQYF.